One sample yielded the 8 T cell receptor beta chains listed below, sequenced in a study of blood T cell repertoires in COVID-19. Assay: immunoSEQ multiplex PCR; the TCRdb copy retains only in-frame clones and omits some. The sample has roughly 60,000 clones, around 75% seen once. The sample consisted of peripheral blood. These receptors originate from a human donor in a cohort sampled during active COVID-19.

The chain carries TRBV6-5 and TRBJ1-1; possibly TRBD1 for D (5 bases). The CDR3 sequence is 12 residues long. CDR1 MNHEY and CDR2 SVGAGI come from the germline V gene. The germline V and J ends were trimmed by 4 bases and 5 bases, with 8 bases remaining between them. This CDR3 is CASSSRVTEAFF. CDR3 bases: TGTGCCAGCAGTTCCAGGGTTACTGAAGCTTTCTTT.

The chain employs TRBV15 and TRBJ1-6, with D perhaps matching TRBD1 (5 bases). The germline CDR1 and CDR2 sequences are LNHNV and YYDKDF (reference sequence). Trimming took 1 base from V and 0 from J, leaving 10 bases between them. This CDR3 is built from 17 residues. The CDR3 reads CATSRGYRSSYNSPLHF. The CDR3 nucleotides read TGTGCCACCAGCAGAGGATACAGGAGCTCCTATAATTCACCCCTCCACTTT. Full variable domain (outside the CDR3, taken from reference TRBV15 and TRBJ1-6): DAMVIQNPRYQVTQFGKPVTLSCSQTLNHNVMYWYQQKSSQAPKLLFHYYDKDFNNEADTPDNFQSRRPNTSFCFLDIRSPGLGDTAMYLCATSRGYRSSYNSPLHFGNGTRLTVT.

The chain combines TRBV19 with TRBJ1-1; D is unclear. The CDR3 is 17 amino acids. Germline V gives CDR1 LNHDA, CDR2 SQIVND (reference sequence). V was shortened by 2 bases and J by 3 bases, with 19 bases between the two germline ends. The CDR3 nucleotides are TGTGCCAGTAGTATAAGAAGTAACAGCCAGTTGGACACTGAAGCTTTCTTT. It is translated as CASSIRSNSQLDTEAFF.

The CDR3 DNA follows: TGTGCCAGCAGCCATATTAGCGGGGGGTCCCCCTACGAGCAGTACTTC. The encoded protein is CASSHISGGSPYEQYF. This rearrangement joins TRBV14 to TRBJ2-7; 10 bases fit TRBD2. Looked up from germline, CDR1 is SGHDN and CDR2 is FVKESK. This CDR3 is built from 16 residues. V gave up 3 bases and J gave up 2 bases; unmatched junction bases: 7.

CDR3 amino acids: CASSLLTGEVDEQFF. The DNA of the CDR3 is TGTGCCAGCAGTTTATTGACGGGGGAGGTCGATGAGCAGTTCTTC. The V and J genes are TRBV27 and TRBJ2-1; D is possibly TRBD2 (6 bases). The CDR3 sequence is 15 residues long. Between the trimmed V and J ends, which lost 1 base and 8 bases, there was a span of 15 bases. Germline assignment: CDR1 MNHEY and CDR2 SMNVEV (reference sequence).

Only a few counts were recorded for this clone. The V gene is TRBV10-1, the J gene TRBJ2-4, with D perhaps matching TRBD2 (6 bases). The CDR3 spans 15 residues. Germline values: CDR1 WNHNN, CDR2 SYGVQD (reference sequence). The V gene lost 4 bases and the J gene lost 9 bases, with 19 bases spanning the gap. The CDR3 spells CASSVEPGTGGIQYF. The DNA for the CDR3 is TGCGCCAGCAGTGTGGAGCCCGGGACCGGGGGCATTCAGTACTTC.

The chain uses TRBV7-6 and TRBJ1-3; unclear D gene. The CDR3 is 13 residues long. Germline CDR1 is SGHVS and CDR2 is FNYEAQ. Trimming pared 4 bases from V and 4 bases from J, leaving 8 bases between. CDR3 protein: CASSSSLGNTIYF. In DNA, the CDR3 is TGTGCCAGCAGCTCAAGCTTGGGAAACACCATATATTTT.

V and J are TRBV2 and TRBJ1-2; 7 nucleotides agree with TRBD1. CDR3 length equals 13 residues. V was clipped by 4 bases and J by 8 bases; unmatched bases: 7. Germline V gives CDR1 SNHLY, CDR2 FYNNEI. CDR3 nucleotide sequence: TGTGCCAGCAGTGCTCGGGACAGTGACGGCTACACCTTC. As protein: CASSARDSDGYTF.